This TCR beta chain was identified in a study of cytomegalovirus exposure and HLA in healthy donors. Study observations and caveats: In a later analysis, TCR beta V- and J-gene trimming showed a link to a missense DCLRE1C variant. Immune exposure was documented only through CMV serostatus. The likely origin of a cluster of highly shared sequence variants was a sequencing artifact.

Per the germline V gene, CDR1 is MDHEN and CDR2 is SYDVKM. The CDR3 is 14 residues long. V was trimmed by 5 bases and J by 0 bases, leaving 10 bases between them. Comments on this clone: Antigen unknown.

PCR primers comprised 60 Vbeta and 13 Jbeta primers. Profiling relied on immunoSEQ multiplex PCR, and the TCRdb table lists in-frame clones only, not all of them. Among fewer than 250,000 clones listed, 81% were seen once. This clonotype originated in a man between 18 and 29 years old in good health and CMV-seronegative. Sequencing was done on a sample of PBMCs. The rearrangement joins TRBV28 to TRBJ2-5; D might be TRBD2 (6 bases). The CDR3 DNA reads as TGTGCCAGCAGTGACCGGGACTACCAAGAGACCCAGTACTTC. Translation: CASSDRDYQETQYF.